This is a list of T cell receptor beta chains from one sample in a study of CD8+ T cells in alopecia areata. This table comes from immunoSEQ multiplex PCR, and its TCRdb copy is limited to in-frame clones, with some not included. The repertoire has 170,000 or so clones, around 60% of them found once; the top ten carry 10% to 15%. Sequenced material: CD8+ T cells sorted from blood, taken at week 24, from a patient treated with tofacitinib. Every receptor here comes from a human donor with alopecia areata. CDR3s leave out the opening cysteine and the closing phenylalanine or tryptophan. The D gene is left open where the match is weak.

V: TRBV5-6
D: .
CDR3: ASSLGPREQY

V: TRBV2
D: .
CDR3: ASTQNEQF

V: TRBV29-1
D: TRBD2
CDR3: SVEGLAENTGELF

V: TRBV29-1
D: .
CDR3: SVEAREGWYGYT

V: TRBV2
D: .
CDR3: ASSDEGSRPLH

V: TRBV11-1
D: TRBD1
CDR3: ASSRRGRAEKLF

V: TRBV13
D: .
CDR3: ASSSINGAATEQY

V: TRBV30
D: .
CDR3: AWSLYGAEAF

V: TRBV12-5
D: .
CDR3: ASGSDDASRPQH

V: TRBV5-1
D: .
CDR3: ASQGGRSENIQY

V: TRBV27
D: .
CDR3: ASSDVGEQY

V: TRBV27
D: .
CDR3: ASSQFLNEKLF

V: TRBV6-5
D: .
CDR3: ASRRGQSLARGYT

V: TRBV2
D: .
CDR3: ASSEPHNNEQF

V: TRBV5-6
D: .
CDR3: ASSLGGLTEAF

V: TRBV5-1
D: TRBD1
CDR3: ASSLEEFSGQGSTDTQY